This T cell receptor (beta chain) was found in a study of control samples from healthy donors and cancer patients. Using immunoSEQ multiplex PCR, the repertoire was profiled, and TCRdb retains in-frame clones only, with some absent. The sample holds 130,000 to 150,000 clones, more than 85% seen once. V was clipped by 4 bases and J by 6 bases; unmatched bases: 2. Germline CDR1 is DFQATT and CDR2 is SNEGSKA (reference sequence). The CDR3 is made up of 11 amino acids. The specimen was blood. The chain is built from TRBV20-1 and TRBJ2-7, with TRBD1 identical over 8 bases. This clonotype originated in a man between 25 and 39 years old in good health. The CDR3 coding sequence is TGCAGTGCTACCCAGGGGGCCGAGCAGTACTTC. Its protein is CSATQGAEQYF.